The entry below describes one T cell receptor beta chain. Germline CDR1 and CDR2: SNHLY and FYNNEI. The germline V and J ends were trimmed by 4 bases and 2 bases, with 13 bases remaining between them. The CDR3 is made up of 15 amino acids. The sample is drawn from a study of cytomegalovirus exposure and HLA in healthy donors. PCR primers comprised 60 Vbeta and 13 Jbeta primers. Sequencing was performed with immunoSEQ multiplex PCR; in TCRdb, only in-frame clones are kept and a portion is missing. Its table lists fewer than 100,000 clones. The origin of this receptor is a man aged 45-65 years in good health and CMV-seronegative. Sequencing was done on a sample of PBMCs. This chain links TRBV2 with TRBJ2-3; D may be TRBD1 (6 bases). The CDR3 nucleotides read TGTGCCAGCAGTGTACAGGGAGTTTCCACAGATACGCAGTATTTT. Amino acids: CASSVQGVSTDTQYF. Variable domain in full (rest from reference TRBV2 and TRBJ2-3): EPEVTQTPSHQVTQMGQEVILRCVPISNHLYFYWYRQILGQKVEFLVSFYNNEISEKSEIFDDQFSVERPDGSNFTLKIRSTKLEDSAMYFCASSVQGVSTDTQYFGPGTRLTVL.